A selection of T cell receptor beta chains follows, all from one sample in a study of glioma-infiltrating T cells after dendritic cell vaccination. Generated by immunoSEQ multiplex PCR, the TCRdb table keeps only in-frame clones and is missing some. The sample has about 50,000 clones; about nine tenths are singletons. Sequenced here: blood, sampled after dendritic cell vaccination. These receptors all come from a human donor with glioblastoma. CDR3s include the opening cysteine and the closing phenylalanine or tryptophan. D genes are given only for firm matches. Expanded clones are given a class, and other clones once, few, many or no size at all.

d_gene,v_gene,len,abundance,j_gene,CDR3nt,CDR3aa
NA,TRBV5-1,15,NA,TRBJ2-6,TGCGCCAGCAGCTTGTCCCTCTCTGGGGCCAACGTCCTGACTTTC,CASSLSLSGANVLTF
NA,TRBV7-9,17,NA,TRBJ2-2,TGTGCCAGCAGCTTAGGGTTAGGGGAGGCGAACACCGGGGAGCTGTTTTTT,CASSLGLGEANTGELFF
NA,TRBV19,14,NA,TRBJ2-1,TGTGCCAGTAGTGTAACAGGGCCATACAATGAGCAGTTCTTC,CASSVTGPYNEQFF
TRBD2,TRBV4-2,16,once,TRBJ2-1,TGTGCCAGCAGCCAAGCTTCGGGAGGCTCCTACAATGAGCAGTTCTTC,CASSQASGGSYNEQFF
TRBD2,TRBV7-2,12,NA,TRBJ2-1,TGTGCCAGCAGCCCAGGGAGGGTCGAGCAGTTCTTC,CASSPGRVEQFF
NA,TRBV9,15,NA,TRBJ2-5,TGTGCCAGCAGCGGGGGGGGGACAGGTCAAGAGACCCAGTACTTC,CASSGGGTGQETQYF
TRBD1,TRBV5-1,14,NA,TRBJ1-2,TGCGCCAGCAGCTTGGCCCTAGGGGACAGCCTTTACACCTTC,CASSLALGDSLYTF
NA,TRBV7-8,15,once,TRBJ2-7,TGTGCCAGCAGCCCTCGGCTGACTGACTCCTACGAGCAGTACTTC,CASSPRLTDSYEQYF
TRBD2,TRBV7-9,14,NA,TRBJ2-1,TGTGCCAGCAGCCCGAGCGGGACCTACAATGAGCAGTTCTTC,CASSPSGTYNEQFF
TRBD1,TRBV7-2,16,once,TRBJ1-2,TGTGCCAGCAGCGCGCGGAGGACAGGGGCTCAAGGGGGCTACACCTTC,CASSARRTGAQGGYTF
NA,TRBV7-2,16,NA,TRBJ1-5,TGTGCCAGCAGCTTAGCAACGGACAGTAGCAATCAGCCCCAGCATTTT,CASSLATDSSNQPQHF
NA,TRBV28,11,NA,TRBJ2-7,TGTGCCAGCGGCCCCTCCTACGAGCAGTACTTC,CASGPSYEQYF
NA,TRBV7-9,13,NA,TRBJ1-1,TGTGCCAGCAGCTTCAGGGAGGGCACTGAAGCTTTCTTT,CASSFREGTEAFF
NA,TRBV4-1,14,NA,TRBJ1-2,TGCGCCAGCAGCCCTTATCCCGAGGGATATGGCTACACCTTC,CASSPYPEGYGYTF
NA,TRBV2,13,NA,TRBJ1-1,TGTGCCAGCAAGGGGGGAGGGGGCACTGAAGCTTTCTTT,CASKGGGGTEAFF
TRBD2,TRBV30,20,NA,TRBJ2-5,TGTGCCTGGAGCGTCCCGACTAGCGGGAGGTCCCAGCTCAGAAAAGAGACCCAGTACTTC,CAWSVPTSGRSQLRKETQYF
TRBD1,TRBV27,16,NA,TRBJ2-7,TGTGCCAGCAGTGCAGCAGGGGGCGTTGGATCCTACGAGCAGTACTTC,CASSAAGGVGSYEQYF
NA,TRBV19,11,NA,TRBJ2-7,TGTGCCAGTAGTTCTTACTACGAGCAGTACTTC,CASSSYYEQYF
NA,TRBV5-1,17,NA,TRBJ1-1,TGCGCCAGCAGCTTGGCCTTGGGCACAGGGATGAACACTGAAGCTTTCTTT,CASSLALGTGMNTEAFF
TRBD2,TRBV11-3,15,NA,TRBJ2-3,TGTGCCAGCAGCTATAGCGGGAGTAGCACAGATACGCAGTATTTT,CASSYSGSSTDTQYF
NA,TRBV9,14,NA,TRBJ2-3,TGTGCCAGCAGCGTAGAAGGGGCGGCAGATACGCAGTATTTT,CASSVEGAADTQYF